The TCR beta chain under discussion was sequenced for a study of shared clonotypes between healthy human individuals. Study conclusions and caveats: With a handful of donors compared, around 5.4% of naive CD4 clonotypes were shared.

On this clone: Its matching antigen is unknown.

Data came from immunoSEQ multiplex PCR; TCRdb stores just in-frame clones and leaves some out. The table includes millions of clones, about 92% detected once. This CDR3 contains 16 residues. V trimming: 3 bases; J trimming: 10 bases; junction bases outside the gene matches: 16. The germline CDR1 and CDR2 sequences are SGHKS and YYEKEE (reference sequence). Source material: naive CD4+ T cells sorted from blood. The subset is: CD45RA+ positively selected. The gene calls are TRBV5-5 and TRBJ1-5; 7 bases agree with TRBD1. The sequence was obtained from a man younger than 30 in good health. CDR3 in amino acids: CASSYGQAGLFTPQHF. The DNA for the CDR3 is TGTGCCAGCAGCTACGGACAGGCCGGCCTTTTTACCCCCCAGCATTTT.